This entry features one T cell receptor beta chain sequence. Its specificity is unknown. This entry comes from a study of beta chain features in type 1 diabetes. Every isolated RNA sample was fully reverse transcribed, so sequencing captured expressed TCRB transcripts. The method was immunoSEQ multiplex PCR; TCRdb's version includes in-frame clones alone and lacks a portion of them. This sample has some 700,000 clones, with roughly an eighth found just once. General study results and limits: Moderate but significant shortening of TCRB CDR3s was recorded in all four CD4+ subsets from Type 1 diabetes patients.

The receptor comes from a man younger than 35 with type 1 diabetes. Sequencing was performed on naive CD4+ T cells from blood.

CDR3 nucleotides: TGTGCCAGCAGATCCGGACGGGAGAAGGGTGAAAAACTGTTTTTT. It is translated as CASRSGREKGEKLFF. The rearrangement uses TRBV7-8 and TRBJ1-4, with no clear D. CDR1 and CDR2 from the germline V gene are SGHVS and FQNEAQ. The V end lost 6 bases, the J end lost 7 bases, and 18 bases lay between the germline ends. The CDR3 totals 15 residues.